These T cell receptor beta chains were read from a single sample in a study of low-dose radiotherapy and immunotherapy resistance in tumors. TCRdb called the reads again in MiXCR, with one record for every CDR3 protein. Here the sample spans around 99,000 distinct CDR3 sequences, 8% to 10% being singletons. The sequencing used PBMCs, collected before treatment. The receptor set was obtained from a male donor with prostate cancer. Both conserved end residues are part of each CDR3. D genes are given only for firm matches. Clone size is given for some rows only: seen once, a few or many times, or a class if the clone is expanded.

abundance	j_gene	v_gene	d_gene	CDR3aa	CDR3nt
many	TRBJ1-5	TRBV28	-	CASRDSNQPQHF	TGTGCCAGCAGGGACAGCAATCAGCCCCAGCATTTT
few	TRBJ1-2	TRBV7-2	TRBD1	CASSLGDRVDYGYTF	TGTGCCAGCAGCTTAGGGGACAGGGTTGACTATGGCTACACCTTC
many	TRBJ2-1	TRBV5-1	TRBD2	CASAPAGAGGLNEQFF	TGCGCCAGCGCCCCCGCAGGGGCGGGAGGGCTGAATGAGCAGTTCTTC
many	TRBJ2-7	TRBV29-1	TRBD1	CSAQGQAYEQYF	TGCAGCGCCCAGGGACAGGCCTACGAGCAGTACTTC
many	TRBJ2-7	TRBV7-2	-	CASSPAGLREQYF	TGTGCCAGCAGCCCCGCGGGTCTACGAGAGCAGTACTTC
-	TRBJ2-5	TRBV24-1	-	CASSSSRRETQYF	TGTGCCAGCAGTTCTTCTAGGAGAGAGACCCAGTACTTC
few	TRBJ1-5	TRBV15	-	CATSGEGLGNQPQHF	TGTGCCACCAGCGGGGAGGGGTTGGGGAATCAGCCCCAGCATTTT
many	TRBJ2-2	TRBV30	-	CAWSGLGRWYTGELFF	TGTGCCTGGAGTGGTTTGGGGAGGTGGTACACCGGGGAGCTGTTTTTT
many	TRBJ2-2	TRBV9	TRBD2	CASSVDPSGNTGELFF	TGTGCCAGCAGCGTAGACCCTAGCGGGAACACCGGGGAGCTGTTTTTT
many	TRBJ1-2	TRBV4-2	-	CASSPGPRTGDYGYTF	TGTGCCAGCAGCCCCGGGCCGAGGACCGGTGACTATGGCTACACCTTC
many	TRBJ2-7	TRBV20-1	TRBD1	CSASDRASTYEQYF	TGCAGTGCTAGTGACAGGGCATCAACCTACGAGCAGTACTTC
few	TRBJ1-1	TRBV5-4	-	CASTPGLGGNTEAFF	TGTGCCAGCACCCCGGGCCTCGGGGGGAACACTGAAGCTTTCTTT
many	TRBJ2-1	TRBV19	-	CASSIPGSIREQFF	TGTGCCAGTAGTATTCCCGGGAGCATTAGGGAGCAGTTCTTC
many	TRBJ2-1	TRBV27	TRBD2	CASRPLAGVSYNEQFF	TGTGCCAGCAGGCCTCTAGCGGGAGTTTCCTACAATGAGCAGTTCTTC
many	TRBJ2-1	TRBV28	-	CASMPGATYNEQFF	TGTGCCAGCATGCCGGGGGCGACCTACAATGAGCAGTTCTTC
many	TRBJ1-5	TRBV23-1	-	CASTRGTLLYSNQPQHF	TGCGCGTCGACGCGTGGGACACTTCTCTATAGCAATCAGCCCCAGCATTTT
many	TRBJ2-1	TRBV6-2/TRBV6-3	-	CASRRDSGPNEQFF	TGTGCCAGCAGACGGGACTCAGGCCCCAATGAGCAGTTCTTC